The present T cell receptor (beta chain) was sequenced within a study of T cell changes during pregnancy in multiple sclerosis. The data were produced by immunoSEQ multiplex PCR, yet TCRdb's version contains in-frame clones alone and is incomplete. The sample has 75,000 to 100,000 clones, around 92% seen once. J lost 5 bases, V lost 2 bases, and 3 bases had no gene match. CDR3 length equals 14 residues. In germline, CDR1 is MNHEY, CDR2 SVGAGI. The receptor comes from a female donor in good health, enrolled as a control in a pregnancy study. The rearrangement uses TRBV6-5 and TRBJ1-5; 7 bases line up with TRBD1. The sequences come from peripheral blood, collected after pregnancy. The chain's CDR3 is CASSYRQGYQPQHF. The DNA for the CDR3 is TGTGCCAGCAGTTACCGACAGGGATATCAGCCCCAGCATTTT.